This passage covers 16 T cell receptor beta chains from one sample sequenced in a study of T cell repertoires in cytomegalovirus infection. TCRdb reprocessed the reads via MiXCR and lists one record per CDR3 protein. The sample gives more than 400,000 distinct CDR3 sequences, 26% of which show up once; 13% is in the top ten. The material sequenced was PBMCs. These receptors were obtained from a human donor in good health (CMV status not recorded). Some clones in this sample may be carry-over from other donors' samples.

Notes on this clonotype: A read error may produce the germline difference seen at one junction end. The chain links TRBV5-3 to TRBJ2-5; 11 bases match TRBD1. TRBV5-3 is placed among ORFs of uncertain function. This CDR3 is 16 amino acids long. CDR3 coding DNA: TGTGCCAGCAGCTTGGCTTTTGGGACAGGGGGTGAGACCCAGTACTTC. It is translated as CASSLAFGTGGETQYF.

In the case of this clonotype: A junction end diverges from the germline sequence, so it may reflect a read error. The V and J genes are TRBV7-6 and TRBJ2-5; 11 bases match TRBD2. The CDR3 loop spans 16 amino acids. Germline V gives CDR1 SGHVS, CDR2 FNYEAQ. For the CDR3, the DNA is TGTGCTAGCAGCTTGGGACTAGCGGAAAGCCAAGAGACCCAGTACTTC. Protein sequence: CASSLGLAESQETQYF.

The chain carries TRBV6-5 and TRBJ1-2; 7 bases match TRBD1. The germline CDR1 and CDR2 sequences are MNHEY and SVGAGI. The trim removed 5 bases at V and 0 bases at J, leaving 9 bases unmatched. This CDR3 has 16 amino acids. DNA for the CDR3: TGTGCCAGCAGTCATCCACGGACAGGATCTAACTATGGCTACACCTTC. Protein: CASSHPRTGSNYGYTF.

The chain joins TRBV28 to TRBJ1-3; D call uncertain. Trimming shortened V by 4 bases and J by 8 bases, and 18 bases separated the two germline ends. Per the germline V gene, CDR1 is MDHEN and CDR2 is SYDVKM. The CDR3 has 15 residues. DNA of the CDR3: TGTGCCAGCAGTTCCGGGTCCCTCCCAGTGGACACCATATATTTT. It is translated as CASSSGSLPVDTIYF.

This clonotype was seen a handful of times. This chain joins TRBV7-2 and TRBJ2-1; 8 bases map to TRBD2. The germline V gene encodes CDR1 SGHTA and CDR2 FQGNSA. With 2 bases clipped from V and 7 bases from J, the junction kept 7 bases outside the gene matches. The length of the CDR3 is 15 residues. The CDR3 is CASSLYSGRGNEQFF. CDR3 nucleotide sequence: TGTGCCAGCAGCTTATACAGCGGGAGAGGTAATGAGCAGTTCTTC.

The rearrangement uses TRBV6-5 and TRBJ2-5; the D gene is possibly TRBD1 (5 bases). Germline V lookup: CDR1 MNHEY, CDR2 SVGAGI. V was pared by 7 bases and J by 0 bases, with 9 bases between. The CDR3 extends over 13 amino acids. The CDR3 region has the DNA TGTGCCAGCACTACGACAGACCAAGAGACCCAGTACTTC. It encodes CASTTTDQETQYF.

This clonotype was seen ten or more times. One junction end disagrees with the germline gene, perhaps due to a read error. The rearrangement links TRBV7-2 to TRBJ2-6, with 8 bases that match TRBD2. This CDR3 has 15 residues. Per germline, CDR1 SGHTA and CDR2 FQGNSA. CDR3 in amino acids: CASRLAGTGANVLTF. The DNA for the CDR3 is TGTGCCAGCAGATTAGCGGGAACTGGGGCCAACGTCCTGACTTTC.

Here the CDR3 reads CASRRTSRDTQYF. CDR3 coding DNA: TGTGCCAGCAGACGGACTAGTAGAGATACGCAGTATTTT. The chain couples TRBV7-4 to TRBJ2-3; 7 positions match TRBD2. With V trimmed by 6 bases and J by 5 bases, 5 bases remained unmatched. The CDR3 extends over 13 amino acids. Looked up from germline, CDR1 is SGHVT and CDR2 is SQSDAQ.

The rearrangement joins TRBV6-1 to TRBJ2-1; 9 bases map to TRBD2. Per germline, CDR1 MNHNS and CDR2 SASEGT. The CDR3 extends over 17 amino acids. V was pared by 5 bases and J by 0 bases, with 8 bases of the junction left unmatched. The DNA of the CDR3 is TGTGCCAGCAGTACGAGACTAGCGGCCAGCTCCTACAATGAGCAGTTCTTC. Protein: CASSTRLAASSYNEQFF.

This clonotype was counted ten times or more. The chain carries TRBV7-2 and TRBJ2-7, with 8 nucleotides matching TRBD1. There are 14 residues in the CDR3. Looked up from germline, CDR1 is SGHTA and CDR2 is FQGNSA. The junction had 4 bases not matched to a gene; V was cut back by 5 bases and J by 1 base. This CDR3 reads CASSQGQASYEQYF. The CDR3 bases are TGTGCCAGCAGCCAGGGACAGGCTTCCTACGAGCAGTACTTC.

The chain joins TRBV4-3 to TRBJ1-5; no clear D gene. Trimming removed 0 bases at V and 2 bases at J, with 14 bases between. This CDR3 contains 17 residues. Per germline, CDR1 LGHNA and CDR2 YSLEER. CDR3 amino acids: CASSQDRSDGGNQPQHF. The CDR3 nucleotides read TGCGCCAGCAGCCAAGATCGCTCGGATGGGGGCAATCAGCCCCAGCATTTT.

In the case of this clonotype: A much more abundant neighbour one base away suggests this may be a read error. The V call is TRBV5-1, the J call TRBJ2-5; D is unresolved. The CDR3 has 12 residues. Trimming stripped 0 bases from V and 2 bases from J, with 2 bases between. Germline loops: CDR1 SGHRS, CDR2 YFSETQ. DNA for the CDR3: TGCGCCAGCAGCTTGGAGCAAGAGACCCAGTACTTC. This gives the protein CASSLEQETQYF.

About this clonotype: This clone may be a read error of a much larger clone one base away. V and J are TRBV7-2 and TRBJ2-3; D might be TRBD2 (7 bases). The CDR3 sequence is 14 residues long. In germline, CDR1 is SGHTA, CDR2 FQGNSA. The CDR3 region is CVSRGGGWADTQYF. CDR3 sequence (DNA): TGTGTCAGCAGAGGGGGGGGGTGGGCAGATACGCAGTATTTT.

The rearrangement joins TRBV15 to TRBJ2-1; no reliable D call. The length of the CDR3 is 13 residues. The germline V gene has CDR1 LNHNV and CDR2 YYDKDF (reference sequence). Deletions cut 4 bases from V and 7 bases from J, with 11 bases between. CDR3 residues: CATSMGPGNEQFF. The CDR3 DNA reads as TGTGCCACCAGCATGGGCCCGGGTAATGAGCAGTTCTTC.

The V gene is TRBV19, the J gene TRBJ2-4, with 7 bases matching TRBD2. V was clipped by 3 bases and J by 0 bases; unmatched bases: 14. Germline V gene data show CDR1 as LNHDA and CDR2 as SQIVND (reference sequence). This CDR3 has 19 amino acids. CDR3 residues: CASSISGLGPFRAKNIQYF. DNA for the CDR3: TGTGCCAGTAGTATTAGCGGACTAGGGCCTTTCCGAGCCAAAAACATTCAGTACTTC.

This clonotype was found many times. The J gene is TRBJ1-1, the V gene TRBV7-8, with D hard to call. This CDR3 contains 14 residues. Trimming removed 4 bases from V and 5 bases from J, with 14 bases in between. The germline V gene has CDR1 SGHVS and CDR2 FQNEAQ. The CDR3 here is CASSSTMGQTEAFF. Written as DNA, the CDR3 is TGTGCCAGCAGCTCAACGATGGGTCAAACTGAAGCTTTCTTT.